This T cell receptor beta chain emerged from a study of T cell responses to AZD1222 COVID-19 vaccine. Profiling relied on immunoSEQ multiplex PCR, and the TCRdb table lists in-frame clones only, not all of them. The table records 150,000 to 200,000 clones, just over 90% of them present only once. Germline V gene data show CDR1 as LGHDT and CDR2 as YNNKEL (reference sequence). This CDR3 spans 15 amino acids. The V and J ends lost 1 base and 0 bases respectively, with 7 bases between them. Study-level points and caveats: In a largely white British group with more females than males, clonal diversity was possibly underestimated. Reportedly, nearly half of unique spike TCRs recognized epitopes outside B.1.351/B.1.1.7 mutations.

Worth noting for this clone: Its antigen is as yet unknown.

The V gene is TRBV3-1 (or the pseudogene TRBV3-2), the J gene TRBJ1-3; D call uncertain. The sequence was obtained from an adult in good health. Sample: peripheral blood, taken on day 0 of AZD1222 vaccination. The chain's CDR3 is CASSQALISGNTIYF. The CDR3, as DNA: TGTGCCAGCAGCCAAGCCCTGATCTCTGGAAACACCATATATTTT.